These 13 T cell receptor beta chains were sequenced from one sample in a study of glioma-infiltrating T cells. The iRepertoire nested amplicon-rescue multiplex PCR amplified TCR alpha and beta CDR3s from RNA. TCRdb independently ran MiXCR on the multiplex PCR reads; one entry per CDR3 protein. Of tens of thousands of distinct CDR3 sequences in the sample, 23% were seen once. The sample was glioma tissue, nonneoplastic brain tissue, or PBMCs (not recorded which). Receptors originate from a human donor with low-grade glioma or glioblastoma, undergoing nonglioma brain surgery, or in good health (not recorded which).

This clonotype was detected many times. The V gene is TRBV19, the J gene TRBJ2-7; TRBD2 might be the D (5 bases). V was cut by 3 bases and J by 3 bases, with 15 bases left in between. CDR1 is LNHDA, CDR2 SQIVND, per germline (reference sequence). The CDR3 loop spans 15 amino acids. DNA for the CDR3: TGTGCCAGTAGTATTGGAACAGCGAGGGACTACGAGCAGTACTTC. This gives the protein CASSIGTARDYEQYF.

This clonotype was picked up many times. This chain uses TRBV18 with TRBJ1-2; D is perhaps TRBD1 (5 bases). V gave up 2 bases and J gave up 4 bases, with 17 bases separating them. This CDR3 region has 16 residues. Germline V gives CDR1 KGHSH, CDR2 LQKENI. DNA of the CDR3: TGTGCCAGCTCACCATCCCCTACGGACACCTCCTATGGCTACACCTTC. Encoded protein: CASSPSPTDTSYGYTF.

About this clonotype itself: A much larger clone differs from this one at a single base, so this may be a read error. The chain combines TRBV7-2 with TRBJ2-7; unclear D gene. The CDR3 contains 14 residues. From germline, CDR1 is SGHTA and CDR2 FQGNSA. Here the CDR3 DNA reads TGTGCCAGCAGCTTAGAGGAGCCCTCCTACGAGCAGTGCTTC. Protein product: CASSLEEPSYEQCF.

This sequence joins TRBV7-8 and TRBJ1-1; no reliable D call. V lost 0 bases and J 5 bases, leaving 13 bases between the germline ends. Germline loops: CDR1 SGHVS, CDR2 FQNEAQ. This CDR3 is built from 15 residues. For the CDR3, the DNA is TGTGCCAGCAGCTTAGCTGGGAAGGTGAGGACTGAAGCTTTCTTT. Translation gives CASSLAGKVRTEAFF.

The table lists this clonotype with many counts. The rearrangement uses TRBV20-1 and TRBJ2-1; TRBD2 matches 11 bases. Germline values: CDR1 DFQATT, CDR2 SNEGSKA (reference sequence). CDR3 length: 16 amino acids. J gave up 2 bases and V 1 base, and 4 bases lay outside the gene matches. The CDR3 DNA sequence: TGCAGTGCTAGAGCTCTAGCGGGAGGTACCTACAATGAGCAGTTCTTC. Its protein product is CSARALAGGTYNEQFF.

This clonotype was counted at least ten times. The V call is TRBV20-1, the J call TRBJ2-3; TRBD2 matches 9 bases. The ends lost 2 bases at V and 5 bases at J; junction bases unmatched: 11. In germline, CDR1 is DFQATT, CDR2 SNEGSKA (reference sequence). CDR3 length: 16 residues. The DNA of the CDR3 is TGCAGTGCTAGACCTATGGGACTAGCCTCAGGAGATACGCAGTATTTT. Residues: CSARPMGLASGDTQYF.

This clonotype was seen a few times. The V call is TRBV3-1, the J call TRBJ2-3; 14 positions match TRBD2. The CDR3 has 15 amino acids. J gave up 7 bases and V 5 bases, and 5 bases lay outside the gene matches. Germline values: CDR1 LGHDT, CDR2 YNNKEL (reference sequence). CDR3 sequence (DNA): TGTGCCAGCAGCGAGACTAGCGGGAGGGGATATACGCAGTATTTT. This codes for CASSETSGRGYTQYF.

This clonotype occurred many times. The chain is built from TRBV6-1 and TRBJ2-3; the D gene is possibly TRBD2 (5 bases). CDR3 size: 14 residues. The germline V gene encodes CDR1 MNHNS and CDR2 SASEGT. V was trimmed by 11 bases and J by 1 base, leaving 16 bases between them. CDR3 sequence reads: CASKAGGGTDTQYF. The CDR3 nucleotides read TGTGCCTCCAAGGCGGGCGGCGGCACAGATACGCAGTATTTT.

This clonotype was counted at least ten times. The V call is TRBV24-1, the J call TRBJ2-1, with TRBD1 matching over 7 bases. The CDR3 covers 13 residues. Trimming at V came to 5 bases and at J to 6 bases, leaving 3 bases not matched to a gene. CDR1 is KGHDR and CDR2 is SFDVKD in the germline V gene. CDR3 sequence: CATSGAGGNEQFF. The CDR3 DNA reads as TGTGCCACCAGTGGGGCAGGGGGCAATGAGCAGTTCTTC.

The gene calls are TRBV6-1 and TRBJ2-3; D call uncertain. This CDR3 region has 11 residues. Between the trimmed V and J ends, which lost 10 bases and 12 bases, there was a span of 17 bases. CDR1 and CDR2 (germline): MNHNS, SASEGT. CDR3: CATAGPPPQYF. The CDR3 coding sequence is TGTGCCACCGCAGGCCCCCCCCCCCAGTATTTT.

The chain carries TRBV27 and TRBJ2-1, with 7 bases fitting TRBD1. Germline V gene data show CDR1 as MNHEY and CDR2 as SMNVEV (reference sequence). The V segment lost 4 bases and the J segment 9 bases; nucleotides outside the gene matches: 9. The CDR3 contains 14 residues. CDR3 DNA: TGTGCCAGCAGTTCCGCCCACGCAGGGGGTGAGCAGTTCTTC. Translation gives CASSSAHAGGEQFF.

This clonotype was detected many times. J is TRBJ1-1 and V is TRBV7-2; D may be TRBD1 (5 bases). Trimming stripped 5 bases from V and 5 bases from J, with 18 bases between. Germline V gene lookup returns CDR1 SGHTA and CDR2 FQGNSA. The CDR3 runs to 15 residues. Written as DNA, the CDR3 is TGTGCCAGCAGCCAGTCCTGGAGCAGGGATACTGAAGCTTTCTTT. It codes for CASSQSWSRDTEAFF.

This clonotype was seen repeatedly, ten times or more. CDR3: CASSPVRRENTEAFF. The CDR3 DNA reads TGTGCCAGCAGCCCCGTTCGTAGGGAGAACACTGAAGCTTTCTTT. The chain couples TRBV3-1 to TRBJ1-1; D gene unclear. The germline V gene encodes CDR1 LGHDT and CDR2 YNNKEL (reference sequence). Trimming removed 4 bases from V and 1 base from J, with 13 bases in between. The CDR3 covers 15 residues.